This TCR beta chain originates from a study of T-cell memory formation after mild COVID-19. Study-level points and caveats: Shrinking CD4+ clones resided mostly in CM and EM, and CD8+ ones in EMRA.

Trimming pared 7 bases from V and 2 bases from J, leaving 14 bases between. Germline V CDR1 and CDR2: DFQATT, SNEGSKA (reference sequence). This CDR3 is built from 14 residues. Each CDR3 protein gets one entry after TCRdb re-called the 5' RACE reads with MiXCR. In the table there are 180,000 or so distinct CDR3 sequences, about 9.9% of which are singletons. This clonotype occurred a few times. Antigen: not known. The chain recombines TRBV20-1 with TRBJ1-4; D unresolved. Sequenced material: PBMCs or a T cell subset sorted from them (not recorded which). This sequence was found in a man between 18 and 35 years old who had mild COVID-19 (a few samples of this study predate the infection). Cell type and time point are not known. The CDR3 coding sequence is TGCAGTGGCAGACTCCCCGGGACTAATGAAAAACTGTTTTTT. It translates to CSGRLPGTNEKLFF.